This is a list of T cell receptor beta chains from one sample in a study of neurological immune-mediated disorders. MiXCR, applied by TCRdb to the 5' RACE reads, yields one record per CDR3 protein. The sample contains some 60,000 distinct CDR3 sequences, 9.5% to 12% of which appear only once. What was sequenced was PBMCs. The receptor source for this set is a male donor with HTLV-1-associated myelopathy (HAM/TSP). CDR3s include the opening cysteine and the closing phenylalanine or tryptophan. The D gene is left open where the match is weak. Clone size, where shown, is once, few, many, or a class for clones that have expanded.

cdr3_aa: CASSKRTLSGGGAVGDNEQFF
cdr3_nt: TGTGCCAGCAGCAAACGTACGCTCTCGGGCGGGGGGGCCGTTGGGGACAATGAGCAGTTCTTC
d_call: NA
v_call: TRBV21-1
clone_size: many
j_call: TRBJ2-1

cdr3_aa: CSVAQGAGAEKLFF
cdr3_nt: TGCAGCGTGGCACAGGGGGCAGGTGCTGAAAAACTGTTTTTT
d_call: TRBD1
v_call: TRBV29-1
clone_size: many
j_call: TRBJ1-4

cdr3_aa: CASRPFLQTSYEQYF
cdr3_nt: TGTGCCAGCAGGCCTTTCTTACAAACCTCCTACGAGCAGTACTTC
d_call: NA
v_call: TRBV6-5
clone_size: many
j_call: TRBJ2-7

cdr3_aa: CSAIGGGIHTQYF
cdr3_nt: TGCAGTGCTATCGGGGGGGGGATCCATACGCAGTATTTT
d_call: TRBD2
v_call: TRBV20-1
clone_size: many
j_call: TRBJ2-3

cdr3_aa: CSARANTEAFF
cdr3_nt: TGCAGTGCTAGGGCGAACACTGAAGCTTTCTTT
d_call: NA
v_call: TRBV20-1
clone_size: NA
j_call: TRBJ1-1

cdr3_aa: CASSQAWGQETQYF
cdr3_nt: TGCGCCTCCTCTCAAGCGTGGGGACAAGAGACCCAGTACTTC
d_call: NA
v_call: TRBV5-1
clone_size: NA
j_call: TRBJ2-5

cdr3_aa: CASYRGLNSPLHF
cdr3_nt: TGTGCCAGTTACAGGGGGCTTAATTCACCCCTCCACTTT
d_call: TRBD1
v_call: TRBV6-5
clone_size: many
j_call: TRBJ1-6

cdr3_aa: CASSFHRGLGNEAFF
cdr3_nt: TGTGCCAGCAGTTTCCACAGGGGGCTGGGGAATGAAGCTTTCTTT
d_call: TRBD1
v_call: TRBV12-3/TRBV12-4
clone_size: many
j_call: TRBJ1-1

cdr3_aa: CASSLGGITDTQYF
cdr3_nt: TGCGCCAGCAGCTTAGGCGGGATCACAGATACGCAGTATTTT
d_call: NA
v_call: TRBV5-1
clone_size: medium-sized
j_call: TRBJ2-3

cdr3_aa: CSARDRTGNQPQHF
cdr3_nt: TGCAGTGCTAGAGACAGGACAGGGAATCAGCCCCAGCATTTT
d_call: TRBD1
v_call: TRBV20-1
clone_size: many
j_call: TRBJ1-5

cdr3_aa: CASSQGQNTEAFF
cdr3_nt: TGCGCCAGCAGCCAGGGGCAGAACACTGAAGCTTTCTTT
d_call: NA
v_call: TRBV4-3
clone_size: many
j_call: TRBJ1-1

cdr3_aa: CAISEPHRANTEAFF
cdr3_nt: TGTGCCATCAGTGAGCCCCACAGGGCGAACACTGAAGCTTTCTTT
d_call: NA
v_call: TRBV10-3
clone_size: many
j_call: TRBJ1-1

cdr3_aa: CASSLEGLQGVPQYF
cdr3_nt: TGTGCCAGCAGCTTAGAGGGGCTACAAGGCGTTCCGCAGTATTTT
d_call: NA
v_call: TRBV7-2
clone_size: many
j_call: TRBJ2-3

cdr3_aa: CACSGGTQETQYF
cdr3_nt: TGTGCGTGCAGCGGGGGAACTCAAGAGACCCAGTACTTC
d_call: TRBD2
v_call: TRBV6-6
clone_size: many
j_call: TRBJ2-5

cdr3_aa: CASSTSVTGVRETQYF
cdr3_nt: TGTGCCAGCAGCACCTCGGTGACAGGGGTGCGAGAGACCCAGTACTTC
d_call: TRBD1
v_call: TRBV7-9
clone_size: many
j_call: TRBJ2-5

cdr3_aa: CASSAQTSPNSPLHF
cdr3_nt: TGCGCCAGCAGCGCCCAGACAAGCCCAAATTCACCCCTCCACTTT
d_call: NA
v_call: TRBV5-1
clone_size: many
j_call: TRBJ1-6

cdr3_aa: CASSLDQGKSEPQHF
cdr3_nt: TGTGCCAGCAGCTTAGATCAGGGGAAGTCTGAGCCCCAGCATTTT
d_call: NA
v_call: TRBV11-2
clone_size: NA
j_call: TRBJ1-5

cdr3_aa: CASSLEGPNYEQYF
cdr3_nt: TGTGCCAGCAGCTTAGAGGGACCGAACTACGAGCAGTACTTC
d_call: NA
v_call: TRBV7-2
clone_size: many
j_call: TRBJ2-7

cdr3_aa: CASSYSWAWVAGANVLTF
cdr3_nt: TGTGCCAGCAGTTACAGCTGGGCTTGGGTGGCAGGGGCCAACGTCCTGACTTTC
d_call: NA
v_call: TRBV6-6
clone_size: many
j_call: TRBJ2-6

cdr3_aa: CASSWIGQGNSGANVLTF
cdr3_nt: TGTGCCAGCAGTTGGATAGGACAGGGTAACTCTGGGGCCAACGTCCTGACTTTC
d_call: TRBD1
v_call: TRBV27
clone_size: many
j_call: TRBJ2-6

cdr3_aa: CASSPPGGVQETQYF
cdr3_nt: TGTGCCAGCAGCCCTCCGGGAGGGGTCCAAGAGACCCAGTACTTC
d_call: TRBD2
v_call: TRBV5-5
clone_size: many
j_call: TRBJ2-5

cdr3_aa: CASSPPQSTDTQYF
cdr3_nt: TGTGCCAGCAGCCCGCCCCAGAGCACAGATACGCAGTATTTT
d_call: NA
v_call: TRBV7-2
clone_size: many
j_call: TRBJ2-3

cdr3_aa: CASSQGTSGYEQFF
cdr3_nt: TGCGCCAGCAGCCAAGGAACTAGCGGATATGAGCAGTTCTTC
d_call: TRBD2
v_call: TRBV4-1
clone_size: many
j_call: TRBJ2-1

cdr3_aa: CASSLSLLAGGTTDTQYF
cdr3_nt: TGTGCCAGCAGCTTATCCCTTTTGGCGGGGGGGACCACAGATACGCAGTATTTT
d_call: TRBD2
v_call: TRBV7-6
clone_size: many
j_call: TRBJ2-3

cdr3_aa: CASSSSSYNEQFF
cdr3_nt: TGTGCCAGCAGCTCTTCTAGCTACAATGAGCAGTTCTTC
d_call: NA
v_call: TRBV7-3
clone_size: many
j_call: TRBJ2-1

cdr3_aa: CASTRGQPEGGSPLHF
cdr3_nt: TGTGCCAGCACTCGGGGACAGCCCGAGGGGGGATCACCCCTCCACTTT
d_call: TRBD1
v_call: TRBV12-3/TRBV12-4
clone_size: many
j_call: TRBJ1-6

cdr3_aa: CASSLVQGVLTGELFF
cdr3_nt: TGCGCCAGCAGCTTGGTACAGGGAGTACTGACCGGGGAGCTGTTTTTT
d_call: NA
v_call: TRBV5-1
clone_size: many
j_call: TRBJ2-2

cdr3_aa: CASSLASGSYNEQFF
cdr3_nt: TGCGCCAGCAGCTTGGCCTCGGGATCCTACAATGAGCAGTTCTTC
d_call: NA
v_call: TRBV5-1
clone_size: many
j_call: TRBJ2-1

cdr3_aa: CASSTTLSSYNEQFF
cdr3_nt: TGTGCCAGCAGCACTACACTGAGCTCCTACAATGAGCAGTTCTTC
d_call: NA
v_call: TRBV3-1
clone_size: many
j_call: TRBJ2-1

cdr3_aa: CASSFVLKLQGIGQPQHF
cdr3_nt: TGTGCCAGCAGTTTCGTTCTCAAACTCCAGGGGATAGGTCAGCCCCAGCATTTT
d_call: NA
v_call: TRBV6-6
clone_size: many
j_call: TRBJ1-5

cdr3_aa: CSARASGGMTYNEQFF
cdr3_nt: TGCAGTGCTAGAGCGTCCGGGGGTATGACCTACAATGAGCAGTTCTTC
d_call: NA
v_call: TRBV20-1
clone_size: many
j_call: TRBJ2-1

cdr3_aa: CASSRGQEAKNIQYF
cdr3_nt: TGCGCCAGCAGCCGAGGACAGGAGGCCAAAAACATTCAGTACTTC
d_call: TRBD1
v_call: TRBV4-3
clone_size: NA
j_call: TRBJ2-4

cdr3_aa: CASSGGAEETQYF
cdr3_nt: TGCGCCAGCAGCGGGGGGGCCGAAGAGACCCAGTACTTC
d_call: NA
v_call: TRBV5-1
clone_size: many
j_call: TRBJ2-5

cdr3_aa: CASSQDRAGGYTF
cdr3_nt: TGTGCCAGCAGTCAGGACAGGGCGGGCGGCTACACCTTC
d_call: TRBD1
v_call: TRBV6-5
clone_size: many
j_call: TRBJ1-2

cdr3_aa: CASSLGTANTGELFF
cdr3_nt: TGCGCCAGCAGCTTGGGGACGGCGAACACCGGGGAGCTGTTTTTT
d_call: NA
v_call: TRBV5-1
clone_size: many
j_call: TRBJ2-2

cdr3_aa: CSARNFRADSNQPQHF
cdr3_nt: TGCAGTGCTAGGAATTTCAGGGCCGATAGCAATCAGCCCCAGCATTTT
d_call: NA
v_call: TRBV20-1
clone_size: many
j_call: TRBJ1-5

cdr3_aa: CASSFRGRNSPLHF
cdr3_nt: NA
d_call: NA
v_call: TRBV11-1
clone_size: many
j_call: TRBJ1-6

cdr3_aa: CASSLGGTGYTGELFF
cdr3_nt: TGTGCCAGCAGCTTAGGGGGGACAGGGTACACCGGGGAGCTGTTTTTT
d_call: TRBD1
v_call: TRBV7-2
clone_size: many
j_call: TRBJ2-2

cdr3_aa: CASSLKYWTDQETQYF
cdr3_nt: TGTGCCAGCAGCTTAAAGTACTGGACAGACCAAGAGACCCAGTACTTC
d_call: NA
v_call: TRBV7-2
clone_size: few
j_call: TRBJ2-5

cdr3_aa: CAWTPRGYGYTF
cdr3_nt: TGTGCCTGGACCCCTCGGGGCTATGGCTACACCTTC
d_call: NA
v_call: TRBV30
clone_size: many
j_call: TRBJ1-2

cdr3_aa: CASSSRTSGETQYF
cdr3_nt: TGTGCCAGCAGCTCCCGGACTAGCGGGGAGACCCAGTACTTC
d_call: TRBD2
v_call: TRBV7-9
clone_size: many
j_call: TRBJ2-5

cdr3_aa: CASSWGDRGPHGYTF
cdr3_nt: TGCGCCAGCAGCTGGGGGGACAGGGGGCCCCATGGCTACACCTTC
d_call: TRBD1
v_call: TRBV5-1
clone_size: many
j_call: TRBJ1-2

cdr3_aa: CSPYSVYQETQYF
cdr3_nt: TGCAGTCCCTACTCGGTGTACCAAGAGACCCAGTACTTC
d_call: NA
v_call: TRBV20-1
clone_size: many
j_call: TRBJ2-5

cdr3_aa: CASSNGKVRVGDYEQYF
cdr3_nt: TGTGCCAGCAGCAACGGGAAGGTGAGGGTGGGAGACTACGAGCAGTACTTC
d_call: NA
v_call: TRBV21-1
clone_size: NA
j_call: TRBJ2-7

cdr3_aa: CASSQTGDHSPLHF
cdr3_nt: TGTGCCAGCAGCCAGACAGGAGATCATTCACCCCTCCACTTT
d_call: NA
v_call: TRBV12-3/TRBV12-4
clone_size: few
j_call: TRBJ1-6